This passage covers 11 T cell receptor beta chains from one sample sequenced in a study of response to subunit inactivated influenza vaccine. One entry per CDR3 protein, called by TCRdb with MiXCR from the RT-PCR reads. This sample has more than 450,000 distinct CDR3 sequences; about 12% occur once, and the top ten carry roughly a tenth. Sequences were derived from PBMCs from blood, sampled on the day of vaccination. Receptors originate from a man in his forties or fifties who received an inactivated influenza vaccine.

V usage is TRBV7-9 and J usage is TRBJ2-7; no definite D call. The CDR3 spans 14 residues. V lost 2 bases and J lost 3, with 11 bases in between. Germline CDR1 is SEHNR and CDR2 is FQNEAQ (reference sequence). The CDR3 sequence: CASSLSSGYYEQYF. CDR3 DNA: TGTGCCAGCAGCTTAAGTTCAGGTTACTACGAGCAGTACTTC.

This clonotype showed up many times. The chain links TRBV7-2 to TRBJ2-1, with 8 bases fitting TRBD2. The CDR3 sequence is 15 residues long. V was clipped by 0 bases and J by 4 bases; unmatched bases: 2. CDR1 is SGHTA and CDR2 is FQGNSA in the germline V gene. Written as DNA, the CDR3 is TGTGCCAGCAGCTTAGCGGCTAGCGGGTACAATGAGCAGTTCTTC. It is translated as CASSLAASGYNEQFF.

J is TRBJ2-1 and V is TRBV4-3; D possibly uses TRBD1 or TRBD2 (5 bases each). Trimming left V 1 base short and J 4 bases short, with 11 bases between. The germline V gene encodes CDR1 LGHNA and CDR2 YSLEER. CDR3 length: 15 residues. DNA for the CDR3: TGCGCCAGCAGCCAAGGGGGGAGAGCTTACAATGAGCAGTTCTTC. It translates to CASSQGGRAYNEQFF.

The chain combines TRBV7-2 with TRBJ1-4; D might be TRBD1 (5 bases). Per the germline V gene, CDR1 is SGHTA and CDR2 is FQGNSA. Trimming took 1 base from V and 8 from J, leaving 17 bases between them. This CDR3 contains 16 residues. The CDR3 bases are TGTGCCAGCAGCTTAGAAATTTCCAGGGACCCAGAAAAACTGTTTTTT. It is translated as CASSLEISRDPEKLFF. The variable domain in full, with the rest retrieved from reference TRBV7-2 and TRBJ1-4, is GAGVSQSPSNKVTEKGKDVELRCDPISGHTALYWYRQSLGQGLEFLIYFQGNSAPDKSGLPSDRFSAERTGGSVSTLTIQRTQQEDSAVYLCASSLEISRDPEKLFFGSGTQLSVL.

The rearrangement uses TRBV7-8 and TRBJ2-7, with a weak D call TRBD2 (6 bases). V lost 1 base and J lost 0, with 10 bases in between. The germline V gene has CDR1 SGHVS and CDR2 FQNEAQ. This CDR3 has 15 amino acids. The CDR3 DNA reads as TGTGCCAGCAGCTTAGAAGAGGGACTCTCCTACGAGCAGTACTTC. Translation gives CASSLEEGLSYEQYF.

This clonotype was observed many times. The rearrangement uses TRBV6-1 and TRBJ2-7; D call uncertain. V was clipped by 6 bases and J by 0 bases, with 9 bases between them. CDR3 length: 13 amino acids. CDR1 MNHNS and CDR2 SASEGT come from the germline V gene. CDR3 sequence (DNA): TGTGCCAGCAGGAGACATATCTCCTACGAGCAGTACTTC. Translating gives CASRRHISYEQYF.

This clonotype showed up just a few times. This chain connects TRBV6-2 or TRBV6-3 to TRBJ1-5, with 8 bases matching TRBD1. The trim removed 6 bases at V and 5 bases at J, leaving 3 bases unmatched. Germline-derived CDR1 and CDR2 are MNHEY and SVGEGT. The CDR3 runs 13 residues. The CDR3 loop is CASRDRGDQPQHF. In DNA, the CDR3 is TGTGCCAGCAGAGACAGGGGCGATCAGCCCCAGCATTTT.

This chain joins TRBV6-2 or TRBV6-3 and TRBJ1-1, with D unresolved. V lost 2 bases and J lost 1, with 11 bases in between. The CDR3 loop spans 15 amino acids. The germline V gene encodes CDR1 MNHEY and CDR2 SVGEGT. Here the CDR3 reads CASSYNVEQNTEAFF. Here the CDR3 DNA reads TGTGCCAGCAGTTACAATGTAGAGCAGAACACTGAAGCTTTCTTT.

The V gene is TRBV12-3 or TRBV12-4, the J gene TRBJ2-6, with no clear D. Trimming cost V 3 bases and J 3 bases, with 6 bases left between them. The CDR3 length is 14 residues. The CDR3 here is CASSLAYGANVLTF. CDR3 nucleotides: TGTGCCAGCAGTTTGGCTTATGGGGCCAACGTCCTGACTTTC.

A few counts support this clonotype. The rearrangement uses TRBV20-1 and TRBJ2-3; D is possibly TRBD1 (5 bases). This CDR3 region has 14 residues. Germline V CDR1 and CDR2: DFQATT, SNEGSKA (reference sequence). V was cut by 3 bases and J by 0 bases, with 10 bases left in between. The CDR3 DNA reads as TGCAGTGCTAGGGACATCGCTAGCACAGATACGCAGTATTTT. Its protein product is CSARDIASTDTQYF.

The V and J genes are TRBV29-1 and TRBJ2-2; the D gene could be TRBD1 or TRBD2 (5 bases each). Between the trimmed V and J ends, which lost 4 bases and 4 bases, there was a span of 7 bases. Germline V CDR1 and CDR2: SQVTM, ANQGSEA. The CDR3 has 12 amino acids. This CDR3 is CSVGDGTGELFF. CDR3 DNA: TGCAGCGTTGGGGACGGCACCGGGGAGCTGTTTTTT.